Following are 3 T cell receptor beta chains from one sample sequenced in a study of Tregs in tolerant kidney transplant recipients. The nonmyeloablative bone marrow transplants came from related graft donors, with transient mixed chimerism. Here immunoSEQ multiplex PCR was the method, and the copy in TCRdb shows in-frame clones only, minus some. This repertoire shows tens of thousands of clones, 93% found once; its top ten account for roughly 1.5%. The source was CD4+ T cells from blood (PBMCs), collected 12 months after the transplant. These receptors all stem from a human patient who received a combined kidney and bone marrow transplant. A share of the T cells may be of graft donor origin.

The rearrangement links TRBV16 to TRBJ2-7, with a tentative D call TRBD2 (5 bases). Germline V gene sequence: CDR1 KGHSY, CDR2 FQNENV. This CDR3 is built from 12 residues. V lost 4 bases and J 4 bases, leaving 8 bases between the germline ends. The CDR3 DNA follows: TGTGCCAGCAGCCTTGAGGGATACGAGCAGTACTTC. This gives the protein CASSLEGYEQYF.

The chain combines TRBV5-1 with TRBJ2-3; TRBD2 aligns across 12 bases. This CDR3 spans 15 amino acids. Germline V gives CDR1 SGHRS, CDR2 YFSETQ. With V trimmed by 2 bases and J by 4 bases, 2 bases remained unmatched. In DNA form, the CDR3 reads TGCGCCAGCAGCTTTGGACTAGCGGGACCAGATACGCAGTATTTT. Encoded protein: CASSFGLAGPDTQYF.

Regarding this clone: The identical CDR3 is also encoded by other nucleotide sequences in the sample. The genes are TRBV15 and TRBJ1-6, with TRBD1 matching over 7 bases. Germline V gene data show CDR1 as LNHNV and CDR2 as YYDKDF (reference sequence). CDR3 size: 14 residues. V shed 3 bases and J 9 bases; nucleotides not matched to a gene: 5. The CDR3 reads CATSRTGQGSPLHF. CDR3 bases: TGTGCCACCAGCAGGACAGGGCAAGGTTCACCCCTCCACTTT. Using reference TRBV15 and TRBJ1-6 for the parts outside the CDR3, the full variable domain is DAMVIQNPRYQVTQFGKPVTLSCSQTLNHNVMYWYQQKSSQAPKLLFHYYDKDFNNEADTPDNFQSRRPNTSFCFLDIRSPGLGDTAMYLCATSRTGQGSPLHFGNGTRLTVT.